Listed below are T cell receptor beta chains from one sample, sequenced in a study of T cell responses to AZD1222 COVID-19 vaccine. The protocol was immunoSEQ multiplex PCR, while the TCRdb copy is restricted to in-frame clones and leaves out a portion. The sample has 43,000 or so clones; 90% are singletons. Here the sequenced sample was peripheral blood, taken 28 days after the second AZD1222 dose. The source is an adult who received the AZD1222 COVID-19 vaccine. CDR3s include the opening cysteine and the closing phenylalanine or tryptophan. Each record gives: J gene, CDR3 length, clone size, V gene, D gene, CDR3 DNA, CDR3 protein. A D gene is named only where the DNA matches it firmly. Clone size appears in some rows only: once, few, many, or a class for an expanded clone.

TRBJ2-7,13,NA,TRBV29-1,NA,TGCAGCGTTGATTGGACAGAAACCTACGAGCAGTACTTC,CSVDWTETYEQYF
TRBJ1-5,16,NA,TRBV19,NA,TGTGCCAGTAGTCTTCACGGCAGGGATAGCAATCAGCCCCAGCATTTT,CASSLHGRDSNQPQHF
TRBJ1-2,12,NA,TRBV12-3/TRBV12-4,NA,TGTGCCAGCAGTTTAGCGGACTATGGCTACACCTTC,CASSLADYGYTF
TRBJ1-6,15,NA,TRBV6-2/TRBV6-3,NA,TGTGCCAGCAGCCCAACCCGGGGTGGGGATTCACCCCTCCACTTT,CASSPTRGGDSPLHF
TRBJ1-1,14,NA,TRBV6-2/TRBV6-3,NA,TGTGCCAGCAGTTACGGGACACCGAACACTGAAGCTTTCTTT,CASSYGTPNTEAFF
TRBJ1-4,14,NA,TRBV19,TRBD1,TGTGCCAGTACCCCGAGGACAGGGACGGAAAAACTGTTTTTT,CASTPRTGTEKLFF
TRBJ2-7,15,NA,TRBV4-1,NA,TGCGCCAGCAGCCAAGAAAGTCAGGGGACTTACGAGCAGTACTTC,CASSQESQGTYEQYF
TRBJ1-1,14,NA,TRBV5-1,NA,TGCGCCAGCAGCTTCACAGGGTTGATGACTGAAGCTTTCTTT,CASSFTGLMTEAFF
TRBJ2-1,18,NA,TRBV27,TRBD2,TGTGCCAGCAGTACCCTCGCTAGCGGGGGCCCCCGCAGGAATGAGCAGTTCTTC,CASSTLASGGPRRNEQFF
TRBJ2-7,11,NA,TRBV7-8,NA,TGTGCCAGCAGCTTCTCCTACGAGCAGTACTTC,CASSFSYEQYF
TRBJ2-7,15,NA,TRBV5-1,NA,TGCGCCAGCAGCTTCACAACGACAGAGGGCTACGAGCAGTACTTC,CASSFTTTEGYEQYF
TRBJ1-3,15,NA,TRBV30,NA,TGTGCCTGGAGGGCCTGGGGTAGGAGTGGAAACACCATATATTTT,CAWRAWGRSGNTIYF
TRBJ2-2,12,NA,TRBV7-2,NA,TGTGCCAGCAGTTGGGGTGGCGGGGAGCTGTTTTTT,CASSWGGGELFF
TRBJ1-5,13,once,TRBV29-1,NA,TGCAGCGTTGAAGTCGGGGCGGCTCAGCCCCAGCATTTT,CSVEVGAAQPQHF
TRBJ2-2,15,once,TRBV5-4,NA,TGTGCCAGCAGCTCCGGGACGCGAAACACCGGGGAGCTGTTTTTT,CASSSGTRNTGELFF
TRBJ1-2,18,once,TRBV19,TRBD1,TGTGCCAGTAGTATAGGGACCGGGACAGTCTCCCTGAACTATGGCTACACCTTC,CASSIGTGTVSLNYGYTF
TRBJ2-1,12,once,TRBV12-3/TRBV12-4,NA,TGTGCCAGCAAGAACCCAGGGGTGGAGCAGTTCTTC,CASKNPGVEQFF
TRBJ1-2,11,NA,TRBV29-1,NA,TGCAGCGTTTGGACAATCTATGGCTACACCTTC,CSVWTIYGYTF
TRBJ1-5,13,NA,TRBV12-3/TRBV12-4,NA,TGTGCCAGCAGTTTTGCGGGGAATCAGCCCCAGCATTTT,CASSFAGNQPQHF
TRBJ2-3,13,NA,TRBV30,NA,TGTGCCTGGGGATTACAGGGTACAGATACGCAGTATTTT,CAWGLQGTDTQYF
TRBJ1-1,13,NA,TRBV29-1,NA,TGCAGCGTTGGCGGGGGCATGAGCACTGAAGCTTTCTTT,CSVGGGMSTEAFF
TRBJ1-5,18,NA,TRBV14,NA,TGTGCCAGCAGCCAAGATAAGAGCCTTCCGAATAGCAATCAGCCCCAGCATTTT,CASSQDKSLPNSNQPQHF
TRBJ2-2,15,NA,TRBV9,NA,TGTGCCAGCAGCGTAGAAGGGGGAGTACCCGGGGAGCTGTTTTTT,CASSVEGGVPGELFF
TRBJ1-6,16,NA,TRBV19,NA,TGTGCCAGTAGTATCGGGGTACCAACACTAACTTCACCCCTCCACTTT,CASSIGVPTLTSPLHF
TRBJ2-7,15,NA,TRBV6-6,NA,TGTGCCAGCAGTTCCCCGACCTTAGAGAACTACGAGCAGTACTTC,CASSSPTLENYEQYF
TRBJ1-1,14,NA,TRBV7-9,TRBD1,TGTGCCAGCAGCCTACAGGGGGGGAACACTGAAGCTTTCTTT,CASSLQGGNTEAFF
TRBJ1-2,13,once,TRBV4-1,NA,TGCGCCAGCAGCCAAGTGGCGGGGGGCGGCTACACCTTC,CASSQVAGGGYTF
TRBJ1-1,12,NA,TRBV18,NA,TGTGCCAGCTCACCACCGGGCACTGAAGCTTTCTTT,CASSPPGTEAFF
TRBJ1-3,14,NA,TRBV30,TRBD1,TGTGCCTGGACGACAGGGTTCGCTGGAAACACCATATATTTT,CAWTTGFAGNTIYF
TRBJ1-2,15,NA,TRBV5-1,NA,TGCGCCAGCAGCTCAGAGTTTAGAAGGGCCTCTGGCTACACCTTC,CASSSEFRRASGYTF
TRBJ2-7,12,NA,TRBV27,NA,TGTGCCAGCAGTTTAAATAGGGTCGAGCAGTACTTC,CASSLNRVEQYF
TRBJ1-2,16,NA,TRBV3-1/TRBV3-2,TRBD1,TGTGCCAGCAGCCAAGAGCTAGGGACAGGCTCCTATGGCTACACCTTC,CASSQELGTGSYGYTF
TRBJ2-7,16,NA,TRBV5-1,NA,TGCGCCAGCAGCTTGGGACCGGGGGATGTGGCCTACGAGCAGTACTTC,CASSLGPGDVAYEQYF
TRBJ1-6,13,NA,TRBV30,NA,TGTGCATTTCACCGCAAGGGAGAATCACCCCTCCACTTT,CAFHRKGESPLHF
TRBJ1-1,16,NA,TRBV19,TRBD1,TGTGCCAGTAGTTTCCACCCAGGGGGAATGAACACTGAAGCTTTCTTT,CASSFHPGGMNTEAFF
TRBJ1-1,13,once,TRBV7-2,NA,TGTGCCAGCAGCTTAGCAGCGAACACTGAAGCTTTCTTT,CASSLAANTEAFF
TRBJ1-3,13,NA,TRBV24-1,NA,TGTGCCACCAGTCCCGGGCCTGGAAACACCATATATTTT,CATSPGPGNTIYF
TRBJ1-1,14,few,TRBV6-2/TRBV6-3,NA,TGTGCCAGCAGTTCCCAGTGGCTGAACACTGAAGCTTTCTTT,CASSSQWLNTEAFF
TRBJ1-5,14,NA,TRBV29-1,NA,TGCAGCGTTGCGGCCTCCTCAAGCAATCAGCCCCAGCATTTT,CSVAASSSNQPQHF
TRBJ1-2,13,NA,TRBV10-3,TRBD1,TGTGCCATCAGTCTGGACAGGGGATATGGCTACACCTTC,CAISLDRGYGYTF